A single sample is the source of the 20 T cell receptor beta chains below, sequenced in a study of PD-1 blockade in mismatch repair-deficient tumors. Generated by immunoSEQ multiplex PCR, the TCRdb table keeps only in-frame clones and is missing some. Found here are about 38,000 clones, roughly 80% of them singletons; the top ten hold under 25%. The material was peripheral blood, obtained 4 weeks after starting pembrolizumab. These receptors came from an adult with mismatch repair-deficient cancer.

V gene TRBV4-3 combines with J gene TRBJ2-1; either TRBD1 or TRBD2 may supply D (5 bases each). V was pared by 0 bases and J by 6 bases, with 9 bases between. Germline V gives CDR1 LGHNA, CDR2 YSLEER. The CDR3 has 14 amino acids. Here the CDR3 DNA reads TGCGCCAGCAGCCAAGAGTCAGGGAGCAATGAGCAGTTCTTC. Its translation is CASSQESGSNEQFF.

The chain links TRBV9 to TRBJ2-1; D uncertain. V dropped 0 bases and J dropped 0 bases, with 7 bases sitting between them. CDR1 SGDLS and CDR2 YYNGEE come from the germline V gene. This CDR3 comprises 15 residues. CDR3 in DNA: TGTGCCAGCAGCGTAGGAGAGAGCTCCTACAATGAGCAGTTCTTC. Translated: CASSVGESSYNEQFF.

The chain combines TRBV13 with TRBJ2-7, with D possibly matching TRBD1 (6 bases). The CDR3 has 12 amino acids. V lost 1 base, J lost 12 bases, and 13 bases lay in between. The V gene's germline CDR1 is PRHDT and CDR2 FYEKMQ (reference sequence). CDR3 amino acids: CASSLAGEIRYF. CDR3 nucleotides: TGTGCCAGCAGCTTAGCAGGGGAAATTAGGTACTTC.

This clone has only a few counts. This chain connects TRBV9 to TRBJ2-7; TRBD1 matches at 10 bases. CDR1 and CDR2 (germline): SGDLS, YYNGEE. Trimming removed 6 bases from V and 3 bases from J; junction bases left unmatched: 12. CDR3 length: 16 amino acids. The CDR3 bases are TGTGCCAGCATAGACGGGGGACAGGGGCCCTACTACGAGCAGTACTTC. This sequence encodes CASIDGGQGPYYEQYF.

This rearrangement joins TRBV4-1 to TRBJ1-3; tentatively, D is TRBD1 (5 bases). Trimming stripped 5 bases from V and 3 bases from J, with 17 bases between. This CDR3 has 16 amino acids. Germline CDR1 and CDR2: MGHRA and YSYEKL. CDR3 sequence (DNA): TGCGCCAGCAGCGTCCCCCTCGGGGGAGATGGAAACACCATATATTTT. Protein product: CASSVPLGGDGNTIYF.

V gene TRBV5-1 combines with J gene TRBJ1-4; TRBD1 is a possible D gene (5 bases). Deletions cut 1 base from V and 7 bases from J, with 14 bases between. The V gene's germline CDR1 is SGHRS and CDR2 YFSETQ. The CDR3 loop spans 15 amino acids. This chain's CDR3 is CASSLIGASGEKLFF. In DNA, the CDR3 is TGCGCCAGCAGCTTGATAGGGGCGTCGGGTGAAAAACTGTTTTTT.

The J gene is TRBJ2-7, the V gene TRBV11-2; 14 bases fit TRBD2. The CDR3 is made up of 16 amino acids. Trimming took 4 bases from V and 7 from J; bases not matched to a gene: 9. CDR1 SGHAT and CDR2 FQNNGV come from the germline V gene. The CDR3 DNA reads as TGTGCCAGCAGCTCCCCAGTCGGGACTAGCGGGAGAGAGCAGTACTTC. Its translation: CASSSPVGTSGREQYF. Using reference TRBV11-2 and TRBJ2-7 for the parts outside the CDR3, the full variable domain is EAGVAQSPRYKIIEKRQSVAFWCNPISGHATLYWYQQILGQGPKLLIQFQNNGVVDDSQLPKDRFSAERLKGVDSTLKIQPAKLEDSAVYLCASSSPVGTSGREQYFGPGTRLTVT.

The genes are TRBV5-4 and TRBJ2-7, with TRBD2 matching 7 bases. Germline V gene lookup returns CDR1 SGHNT and CDR2 YYREEE (reference sequence). The CDR3 is made up of 14 amino acids. With 10 bases clipped from V and 7 bases from J, the junction kept 17 bases outside the gene matches. The CDR3 bases are TGTGCCTCCTCCCGGCGGGGGACTACGGGGGAGCAGTACTTC. It translates to CASSRRGTTGEQYF.

This clone was detected only a few times. The chain links TRBV28 to TRBJ2-3; possibly TRBD1 for D (6 bases). The CDR3 totals 15 residues. The ends were cut back, 5 bases at V and 1 base at J, with 13 bases in the middle. Germline CDR1 MDHEN, CDR2 SYDVKM. The CDR3 nucleotides are TGTGCCAGCAGTACAGGGAGTGAAGGCACAGATACGCAGTATTTT. It specifies CASSTGSEGTDTQYF.

V gene TRBV5-5 combines with J gene TRBJ1-1, with D maybe TRBD1 (6 bases). The CDR3 covers 13 residues. V dropped 7 bases and J dropped 11 bases, with 21 bases sitting between them. Germline-derived CDR1 and CDR2 are SGHKS and YYEKEE (reference sequence). CDR3 bases: TGTGCCAGCGATCCAGGAGGGACAAAGGATGCTTTCTTT. It encodes CASDPGGTKDAFF.

This clone turned up a few times. V and J are TRBV7-2 and TRBJ2-2, with D perhaps TRBD1 (6 bases). Trimming took off 5 bases at V and 0 bases at J, with 13 bases between the two ends. This CDR3 spans 16 amino acids. The germline V gene has CDR1 SGHTA and CDR2 FQGNSA. The CDR3 spells CASSLGGRSNTGELFF. The CDR3 coding sequence is TGTGCCAGCAGCCTAGGGGGACGGTCGAACACCGGGGAGCTGTTTTTT.

The chain has TRBV7-7 and TRBJ2-7; 8 bases agree with TRBD2. J lost 5 bases, V lost 2 bases, and 20 bases had no gene match. The germline CDR1 and CDR2 sequences are SSHAT and FNYEAQ (reference sequence). The CDR3 runs 19 residues. CDR3 coding DNA: TGTGCCAGCAGCTTAATAGTAGTGGACATATGGACTAGCTGCAACGAGCAGTACTTC. Translating it yields CASSLIVVDIWTSCNEQYF.

The chain links TRBV5-1 to TRBJ2-7; D call uncertain. Trimming took off 5 bases at V and 1 base at J, with 10 bases between the two ends. The CDR3 sequence is 13 residues long. Per the germline V gene, CDR1 is SGHRS and CDR2 is YFSETQ. In nucleotides, the CDR3 is TGCGCCAGCAGTGTGGAAATTTCCTACGAGCAGTACTTC. Translating gives CASSVEISYEQYF.

The chain recombines TRBV4-1 with TRBJ1-5; maybe TRBD1 (5 bases). Germline V lookup: CDR1 MGHRA, CDR2 YSYEKL. V was pared by 0 bases and J by 4 bases, with 10 bases between. The CDR3 extends over 15 amino acids. The CDR3 region is CASSQDTGYNQPQHF. The CDR3 nucleotides are TGCGCCAGCAGCCAAGATACAGGTTATAATCAGCCCCAGCATTTT.

In its sample, this clone is medium-sized. Here the CDR3 reads CASSRYRGDYGYTF. The CDR3 DNA reads TGTGCCAGCAGCCGCTACAGGGGTGACTATGGCTACACCTTC. The rearrangement joins TRBV6-5 to TRBJ1-2; TRBD1 agrees at 7 bases. V trimming: 6 bases; J trimming: 3 bases; junction bases outside the gene matches: 7. Per germline, CDR1 MNHEY and CDR2 SVGAGI. This CDR3 comprises 14 residues.

The gene calls are TRBV5-1 and TRBJ2-3, with D unclear. Germline lookup yields CDR1 SGHRS and CDR2 YFSETQ. V was cut by 0 bases and J by 4 bases, with 9 bases left in between. CDR3 length equals 14 residues. Here the CDR3 DNA reads TGCGCCAGCAGCTTGGACTCTACGTCAGATACGCAGTATTTT. Translating it yields CASSLDSTSDTQYF.

V gene TRBV5-1 combines with J gene TRBJ1-1; the match to TRBD1 covers 9 bases. The CDR3 extends over 11 amino acids. Germline lookup yields CDR1 SGHRS and CDR2 YFSETQ. The V and J ends lost 5 bases and 9 bases, in that order; junction bases with no gene match: 2. The CDR3 is CASRQGAQAFF. The CDR3 DNA is TGCGCCAGCAGACAGGGGGCTCAAGCTTTCTTT.

J is TRBJ1-1 and V is TRBV2; unclear D gene. The CDR3 runs to 12 residues. Per the germline V gene, CDR1 is SNHLY and CDR2 is FYNNEI. Trimming removed 7 bases at V and 4 bases at J, with 10 bases between. The CDR3 coding sequence is TGTGCCAGCATGTTGGCCCGCACTGAAGCTTTCTTT. Residues: CASMLARTEAFF.

The J gene is TRBJ1-5, the V gene TRBV30, with TRBD1 matching over 8 bases. The CDR3 length is 15 residues. Germline assignment: CDR1 GTSNPN and CDR2 SVGIG (reference sequence). V lost 2 bases to trimming and J lost 4 bases; unmatched junction nucleotides: 7. The CDR3 loop reads CAWSPGTGGNQPQHF. For the CDR3, the DNA is TGTGCCTGGAGTCCCGGGACAGGAGGTAATCAGCCCCAGCATTTT.

This clone has just one count. The V call is TRBV25-1, the J call TRBJ2-1, with D maybe TRBD2 (6 bases). The V end was cut by 5 bases, the J end by 6 bases, with 20 bases between. Germline values: CDR1 MGHDK, CDR2 SYGVNS. The CDR3 has 16 residues. The CDR3: CASSPGDFEMGNEQFF. The DNA for the CDR3 is TGTGCCAGCAGTCCGGGGGACTTCGAGATGGGCAATGAGCAGTTCTTC.